Sequencing of this T cell receptor (beta chain) was carried out in a study of cytomegalovirus exposure and HLA in healthy donors. Across the whole study: Earlier findings included roughly 100 million unique TCR beta sequences obtained from 150 million to 200 million T cells.

The trim removed 3 bases at V and 7 bases at J, leaving 15 bases unmatched. From germline, CDR1 is MNHNY and CDR2 SVGAGI (reference sequence). The CDR3 runs 16 residues. Primers for the PCR totalled 60 Vbeta and 13 Jbeta. Method: immunoSEQ multiplex PCR; TCRdb's copy keeps in-frame clones and lacks some. The table includes 80,000 or so clones, 72% detected once. The TCR was taken from a man in his sixties in good health and CMV-seropositive. Sequenced sample: PBMCs. The chain uses TRBV6-6 and TRBJ2-7; 7 positions match TRBD1. The CDR3 loop is CASSYSVDRPSLEQYF. CDR3 nucleotides: TGTGCCAGCAGTTATTCGGTGGACAGGCCCTCGTTGGAGCAGTACTTC.